This T cell receptor beta chain came from a study of response to subunit inactivated influenza vaccine. From germline, CDR1 is ENHRY and CDR2 SYGVKD. The V segment lost 7 bases and the J segment 1 base; nucleotides outside the gene matches: 22. This CDR3 is built from 22 residues. Each CDR3 protein gets one entry after TCRdb re-called the RT-PCR reads with MiXCR. The table includes around 490,000 distinct CDR3 sequences, under 9% detected once. This clonotype was found a few times. This clonotype originated in a man between 50 and 75 years old who received an inactivated influenza vaccine. The specimen was PBMCs from blood, collected about 24 months after vaccination. The chain couples TRBV10-3 to TRBJ2-1, with 13 nucleotides matching TRBD2. The CDR3 here is CAINPGRGTSGKWGGSYNEQFF. In DNA, the CDR3 is TGTGCCATCAACCCGGGACGGGGGACTAGCGGGAAATGGGGGGGATCCTACAATGAGCAGTTCTTC.